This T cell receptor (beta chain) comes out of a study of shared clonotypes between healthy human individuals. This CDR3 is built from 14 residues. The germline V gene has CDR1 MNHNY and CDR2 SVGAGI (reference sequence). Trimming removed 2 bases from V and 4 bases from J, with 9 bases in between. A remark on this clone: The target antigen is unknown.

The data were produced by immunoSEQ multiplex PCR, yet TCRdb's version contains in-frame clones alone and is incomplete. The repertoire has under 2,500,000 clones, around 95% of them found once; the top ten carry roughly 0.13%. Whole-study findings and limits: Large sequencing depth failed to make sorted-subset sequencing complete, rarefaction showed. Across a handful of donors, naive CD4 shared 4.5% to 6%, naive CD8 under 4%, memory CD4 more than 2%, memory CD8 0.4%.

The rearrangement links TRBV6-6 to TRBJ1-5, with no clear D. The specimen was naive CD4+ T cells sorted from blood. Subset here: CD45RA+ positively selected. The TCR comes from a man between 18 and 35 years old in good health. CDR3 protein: CASSYGQENQPQHF. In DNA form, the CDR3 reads TGTGCCAGCAGTTACGGGCAGGAAAATCAGCCCCAGCATTTT.